These 30 T cell receptor beta chains came from one sample sequenced in a study of blood T cell repertoires in COVID-19. Sequencing used immunoSEQ multiplex PCR; TCRdb keeps in-frame clones, though not all of them. The table records around 190,000 clones, around 90% of them present only once. The sample taken for sequencing was peripheral blood. Receptors originate from a human donor in a cohort sampled during active COVID-19.

This rearrangement joins TRBV27 to TRBJ2-2; unclear D gene. The CDR3 is made up of 15 amino acids. The V and J ends lost 3 bases and 0 bases respectively, with 8 bases between them. Germline V gene lookup returns CDR1 MNHEY and CDR2 SMNVEV (reference sequence). The CDR3 bases are TGTGCCAGCAGTTTGATGCAGGCGAACACCGGGGAGCTGTTTTTT. This gives the protein CASSLMQANTGELFF.

A remark on this clone: Other DNA variants within this sample encode the same CDR3. The rearrangement uses TRBV20-1 and TRBJ2-7, with D perhaps matching TRBD1 (5 bases). Per germline, CDR1 DFQATT and CDR2 SNEGSKA (reference sequence). The V end lost 6 bases, the J end lost 3 bases, and 9 bases lay between the germline ends. The CDR3 runs 11 residues. In DNA form, the CDR3 reads TGCAGTGCGCCTCAGGGCTACGAGCAGTACTTC. Amino acids: CSAPQGYEQYF.

This clone was detected many times. The chain couples TRBV29-1 to TRBJ1-2; no clear D gene. Germline lookup yields CDR1 SQVTM and CDR2 ANQGSEA. V was shortened by 8 bases and J by 8 bases, with 9 bases between the two germline ends. This CDR3 spans 9 amino acids. The CDR3 protein is CSPDGGYTF. The CDR3, as DNA: TGCAGCCCCGACGGGGGCTACACCTTC.

V gene TRBV6-5 combines with J gene TRBJ1-4; D ambiguous. V was clipped by 6 bases and J by 4 bases, with 12 bases between them. The CDR3 totals 14 residues. Germline V gene lookup returns CDR1 MNHEY and CDR2 SVGAGI. CDR3 sequence: CASSRRVDNEKLFF. The DNA of the CDR3 is TGTGCCAGCAGCAGGCGGGTGGATAATGAAAAACTGTTTTTT.

The chain carries TRBV19 and TRBJ2-7, with TRBD1 identical over 8 bases. CDR3 length: 15 amino acids. Trimming removed 5 bases from V and 9 bases from J; junction bases left unmatched: 15. From germline, CDR1 is LNHDA and CDR2 SQIVND (reference sequence). The CDR3 reads CASSPWTGPQLGQYF. For the CDR3, the DNA is TGTGCCAGTAGTCCCTGGACAGGGCCCCAATTGGGGCAGTACTTC.

This clone was counted a single time. Written as DNA, the CDR3 is TGTGCCACCACCAGAGGCGGGGAGCTGTTTTTT. Protein: CATTRGGELFF. V and J are TRBV7-8 and TRBJ2-2; no clear D. CDR1 and CDR2 (germline): SGHVS, FQNEAQ. Trimming cost V 10 bases and J 7 bases, with 10 bases left between them. The CDR3 contains 11 residues.

This chain links TRBV6-5 with TRBJ1-1, with TRBD1 matching over 10 bases. With V trimmed by 0 bases and J by 4 bases, 2 bases remained unmatched. CDR1 MNHEY and CDR2 SVGAGI come from the germline V gene. The CDR3 length is 15 residues. The CDR3 spells CASSYSGQGPTEAFF. The CDR3 DNA reads TGTGCCAGCAGTTACTCGGGACAGGGGCCCACTGAAGCTTTCTTT.

To note about this clone: Within the sample, other DNA sequences also encode this same CDR3. The chain uses TRBV20-1 and TRBJ1-2; TRBD1 agrees at 10 bases. The germline V gene has CDR1 DFQATT and CDR2 SNEGSKA (reference sequence). V shed 5 bases, J shed 8 bases, and the junction held 2 bases outside the gene matches. This CDR3 spans 11 amino acids. CDR3 in amino acids: CSAWTGGGYTF. The DNA for the CDR3 is TGCAGTGCTTGGACAGGGGGAGGCTACACCTTC.

In this sample, this clone turned up many times. The gene calls are TRBV4-1 and TRBJ2-7; 11 bases agree with TRBD2. Germline CDR1 reads MGHRA; CDR2 reads YSYEKL. J lost 7 bases, V lost 0 bases, and 11 bases had no gene match. CDR3 length: 17 amino acids. The CDR3 region has the DNA TGCGCCAGCAGCCAAGATCTTTCTGGACTAGCGGGCCGGGAGCAGTACTTC. The encoded protein is CASSQDLSGLAGREQYF.

This clone has a handful of counts. The chain uses TRBV2 and TRBJ1-1, with D perhaps TRBD1 (5 bases). Trimming cost V 9 bases and J 5 bases, with 16 bases left between them. From germline, CDR1 is SNHLY and CDR2 FYNNEI. The CDR3 length is 13 residues. CDR3 coding DNA: TGTGCCAGGAGGCGTGGGGCCCGAACTGAAGCTTTCTTT. Translated: CARRRGARTEAFF.

The rearrangement links TRBV30 to TRBJ2-5, with D perhaps matching TRBD2 (6 bases). The CDR3 consists of 13 residues. The V end was cut by 1 base, the J end by 4 bases, with 10 bases between. CDR1 GTSNPN and CDR2 SVGIG come from the germline V gene (reference sequence). The CDR3 DNA is TGTGCCTGGAGTGGGGGGGTAGTAGAGACCCAGTACTTC. Translated: CAWSGGVVETQYF.

This clone was seen just once. The chain joins TRBV6-2 or TRBV6-3 to TRBJ1-1, with 9 nucleotides matching TRBD1. The CDR3 is 15 residues long. The V gene end was trimmed by 5 bases and the J gene end by 0 bases; junction bases not matched to a gene: 4. Germline-derived CDR1 and CDR2 are MNHEY and SVGEGT. The CDR3, as DNA: TGTGCCAGCAGTCCCCGGGACAGGGTGAACACTGAAGCTTTCTTT. This codes for CASSPRDRVNTEAFF.

The chain combines TRBV19 with TRBJ2-3; 8 bases are a match to TRBD2. In germline, CDR1 is LNHDA, CDR2 SQIVND (reference sequence). CDR3 size: 15 residues. The ends lost 3 bases at V and 1 base at J; junction bases unmatched: 3. The CDR3 sequence: CASSIGREGTDTQYF. CDR3 nucleotide sequence: TGTGCCAGTAGTATCGGGCGGGAGGGCACAGATACGCAGTATTTT. Together with reference TRBV19 and TRBJ2-3, the CDR3 gives the full variable domain: DGGITQSPKYLFRKEGQNVTLSCEQNLNHDAMYWYRQDPGQGLRLIYYSQIVNDFQKGDIAEGYSVSREKKESFPLTVTSAQKNPTAFYLCASSIGREGTDTQYFGPGTRLTVL.

The rearrangement links TRBV3-1 (or the pseudogene TRBV3-2) to TRBJ1-3; tentative D call: TRBD1 (6 bases). Trimming took 9 bases from V and 0 from J, leaving 9 bases between them. CDR1 and CDR2 (germline): LGHDT, YNNKEL (reference sequence). The CDR3 is 13 residues long. As DNA, the CDR3 is TGTGCCAGGGACAGACCCTCTGGAAACACCATATATTTT. Translation gives CARDRPSGNTIYF.

The chain employs TRBV6-5 and TRBJ2-3; 9 nucleotides line up with TRBD2. V lost 6 bases and J lost 4; bases outside the gene matches: 5. CDR1 MNHEY and CDR2 SVGAGI come from the germline V gene. The CDR3 runs 14 residues. CDR3 region: CASRPGLASDTQYF. In DNA, the CDR3 is TGTGCCAGCAGGCCGGGACTAGCTTCAGATACGCAGTATTTT.

The chain carries TRBV5-6 and TRBJ1-4; 10 nucleotides agree with TRBD1. Germline trimming cut 4 bases from V and 12 bases from J; bases unmatched to any gene: 3. Per the germline V gene, CDR1 is SGHDT and CDR2 is YYEEEE. The length of the CDR3 is 12 residues. The CDR3: CASSRDRGELFF. CDR3 coding DNA: TGTGCCAGCAGCCGGGACAGGGGAGAACTGTTTTTT.

With regard to this clone: At the DNA level, this CDR3 is encoded by other sequences in the same sample as well. The chain is built from TRBV7-6 and TRBJ2-2, with 11 positions matching TRBD2. CDR1 and CDR2 from the germline V gene are SGHVS and FNYEAQ. With V trimmed by 1 base and J by 7 bases, 2 bases remained unmatched. The CDR3 consists of 15 residues. CDR3 sequence: CASSLGGLAVGELFF. For the CDR3, the DNA is TGTGCCAGCAGCTTAGGGGGACTAGCGGTCGGGGAGCTGTTTTTT.

The genes are TRBV4-2 and TRBJ2-7; D gene uncertain. The CDR3 runs 16 residues. Germline loops: CDR1 LGHNA, CDR2 YNFKEQ. Trimming cost V 1 base and J 0 bases, with 13 bases left between them. DNA for the CDR3: TGTGCCAGCAGCCAAGTCGGCAGCGAATTCTCCTACGAGCAGTACTTC. The encoded protein is CASSQVGSEFSYEQYF.

CDR3 residues: CASGIQAGYYNEQFF. CDR3 in DNA: TGTGCTAGTGGTATCCAAGCGGGATATTACAATGAGCAGTTCTTC. The chain joins TRBV12-5 to TRBJ2-1, with 7 bases lining up with TRBD2. V was pared by 5 bases and J by 4 bases, with 8 bases of the junction left unmatched. CDR1 LGHNT and CDR2 FRNRAP come from the germline V gene. The CDR3 is made up of 15 amino acids.

The V call is TRBV6-1, the J call TRBJ1-6; D is unresolved. Germline V gives CDR1 MNHNS, CDR2 SASEGT. This CDR3 has 17 residues. Trimming removed 4 bases at V and 0 bases at J, with 13 bases between. This CDR3 reads CASSGGKLSSYNSPLHF. The CDR3 bases are TGTGCCAGCAGTGGCGGGAAACTTAGCTCCTATAATTCACCCCTCCACTTT.

The gene calls are TRBV5-1 and TRBJ1-1; 7 bases are a match to TRBD1. J gave up 1 base and V 6 bases, and 6 bases lay outside the gene matches. Per germline, CDR1 SGHRS and CDR2 YFSETQ. This CDR3 is built from 14 residues. CDR3 sequence: CASNRDSQNTEAFF. The CDR3 DNA reads as TGCGCCAGCAACCGGGACAGCCAGAACACTGAAGCTTTCTTT.

The rearrangement uses TRBV10-3 and TRBJ2-1; TRBD2 aligns across 7 bases. CDR1 is ENHRY, CDR2 SYGVKD, per germline. The CDR3 is 13 amino acids. After removal of 2 bases from V and 10 bases from J, the junction contained 5 bases not matched to a gene. The CDR3 region has the DNA TGTGCCATCAGTGAGCCTTTAGCGGGCGAGCAGTTCTTC. Its translation: CAISEPLAGEQFF.

Of note for this clone: Other DNA sequences of this sample code for an identical CDR3. This chain uses TRBV18 with TRBJ2-7, with D hard to call. Germline V gene data show CDR1 as KGHSH and CDR2 as LQKENI. This CDR3 has 12 residues. Between the trimmed V and J ends, which lost 2 bases and 3 bases, there was a span of 5 bases. The DNA of the CDR3 is TGTGCCAGCTCACCAAACAGCTACGAGCAGTACTTC. As protein: CASSPNSYEQYF.

V usage is TRBV25-1 and J usage is TRBJ1-1, with D perhaps matching TRBD1 (5 bases). From germline, CDR1 is MGHDK and CDR2 SYGVNS. The CDR3 length is 18 residues. Trimming shortened V by 1 base and J by 5 bases, and 23 bases separated the two germline ends. CDR3 in DNA: TGTGCCAGCAGTGAATTAACAGACGCTAGGCAGGGCAATACTGAAGCTTTCTTT. Encoded protein: CASSELTDARQGNTEAFF.

The chain couples TRBV2 to TRBJ2-7; TRBD1 aligns across 9 bases. The CDR3 spans 16 residues. Germline loops: CDR1 SNHLY, CDR2 FYNNEI. Losses at the gene ends were 7 bases for V and 3 bases for J; bases not matched to a gene: 13. DNA of the CDR3: TGTGCCAGCAAATCGGGGGGACAGGGCCCATTCTACGAGCAGTACTTC. Amino acid sequence: CASKSGGQGPFYEQYF.

This chain uses TRBV19 with TRBJ2-1, with D tentatively TRBD1 (6 bases). V lost 2 bases to trimming and J lost 5 bases, with 16 bases between them. The CDR3 length is 16 residues. CDR1 and CDR2 from the germline V gene are LNHDA and SQIVND (reference sequence). The CDR3 DNA sequence: TGTGCCAGTAGTATACGGACAGCAGGTTTCGACAATGAGCAGTTCTTC. Protein sequence: CASSIRTAGFDNEQFF.

In the case of this clone: The germline gene is not matched at one end of the junction; a read error may be the cause. The V call is TRBV11-3, the J call TRBJ2-1, with 16 bases fitting TRBD2. Germline V gene sequence: CDR1 SGHNT, CDR2 YENEEA. The CDR3 is 15 amino acids. CDR3: CASSLGTSGRGEQFF. The DNA of the CDR3 is TGTGCCAGCAGTTTAGGGACTAGCGGGAGGGGTGAGCAGTTCTTC.

CDR3 residues: CASSFRFEAFF. CDR3 sequence (DNA): TGTGCCAGCAGTTTCAGATTTGAAGCTTTCTTT. V usage is TRBV28 and J usage is TRBJ1-1; D is uncertain. The CDR3 length is 11 residues. V was clipped by 3 bases and J by 7 bases, with 6 bases between them. CDR1 is MDHEN, CDR2 SYDVKM, per germline.

This clone was seen a single time. The gene calls are TRBV5-1 and TRBJ2-2; perhaps TRBD2 as D (6 bases). CDR1 SGHRS and CDR2 YFSETQ come from the germline V gene. This CDR3 region has 15 residues. Trimming cost V 0 bases and J 6 bases, with 12 bases left between them. Here the CDR3 reads CASSLDLRGAGELFF. The CDR3 DNA sequence: TGCGCCAGCAGCTTGGATCTGCGCGGGGCCGGGGAGCTGTTTTTT.

For this clone: Germline is not matched at one junction end, which may reflect a read error. The CDR3 sequence: CAGRTSGVTGELFF. The CDR3 DNA follows: TGTGCCGGTAGGACTAGCGGGGTCACCGGGGAGCTGTTTTTT. This rearrangement joins TRBV19 to TRBJ2-2; TRBD2 aligns across 12 bases. Germline values: CDR1 LNHDA, CDR2 SQIVND (reference sequence). The CDR3 length is 14 residues.